This T cell receptor beta chain was found in a study of CD8 T cells in ankylosing spondylitis. Comments on this clonotype: Its antigen is as yet unknown.

CDR1 and CDR2 (germline): LNHDA, SQIVND (reference sequence). There are 14 residues in the CDR3. Trimming shortened V by 5 bases and J by 6 bases, and 14 bases separated the two germline ends. Study outcomes and limitations: What seemed typical of ankylosing spondylitis blood was a TCR beta motif built from 8 or 9 highly homologous variants. CD8+ by phenotype, disease-linked clones were relatively rare in peripheral blood. There were earlier reports of some motif variants in reactive arthritis synovial fluid and blood. As reported, disease-linked clones showed significant enrichment in matched ankylosing spondylitis synovial fluid.

Making the TCR beta libraries involved quantitative 5'-RACE with molecular barcodes. Each CDR3 protein is one row after TCRdb ran MiXCR on the 5' RACE reads. The sample lists about 400,000 distinct CDR3 sequences; 20% to 25% were seen once. The source is a male donor with ankylosing spondylitis. Sequences were obtained from blood, either unsorted or a sorted T cell fraction (not recorded which). This chain uses TRBV19 with TRBJ1-5, with D perhaps TRBD1 (6 bases). CDR3 sequence: CASSAQGGPQPQHF. The CDR3 DNA is TGTGCCAGTAGTGCACAGGGCGGTCCTCAGCCCCAGCATTTT.